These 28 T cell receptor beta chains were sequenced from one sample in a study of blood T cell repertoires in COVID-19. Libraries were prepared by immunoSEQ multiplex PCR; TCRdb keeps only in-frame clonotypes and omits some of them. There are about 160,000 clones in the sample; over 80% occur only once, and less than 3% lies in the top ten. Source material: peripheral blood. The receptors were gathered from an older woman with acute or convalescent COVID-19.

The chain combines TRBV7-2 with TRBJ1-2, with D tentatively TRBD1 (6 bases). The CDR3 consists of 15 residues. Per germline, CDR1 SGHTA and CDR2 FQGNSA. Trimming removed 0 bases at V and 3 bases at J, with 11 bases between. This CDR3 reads CASSLAGRGDYGYTF. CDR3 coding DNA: TGTGCCAGCAGCTTAGCGGGCAGGGGCGACTATGGCTACACCTTC.

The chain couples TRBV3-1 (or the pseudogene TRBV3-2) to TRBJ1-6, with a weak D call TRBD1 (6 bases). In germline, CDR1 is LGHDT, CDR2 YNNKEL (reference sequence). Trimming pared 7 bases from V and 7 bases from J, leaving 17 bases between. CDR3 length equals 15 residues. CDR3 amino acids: CASTPRDIPNSPLHF. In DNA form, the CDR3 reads TGTGCCAGCACCCCTCGGGACATCCCGAATTCACCCCTCCACTTT.

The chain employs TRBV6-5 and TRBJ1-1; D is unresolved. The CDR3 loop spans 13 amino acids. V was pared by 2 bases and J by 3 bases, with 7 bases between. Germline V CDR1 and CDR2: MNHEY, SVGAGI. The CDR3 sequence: CASSYDADTEAFF. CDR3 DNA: TGTGCCAGCAGTTACGACGCGGACACTGAAGCTTTCTTT.

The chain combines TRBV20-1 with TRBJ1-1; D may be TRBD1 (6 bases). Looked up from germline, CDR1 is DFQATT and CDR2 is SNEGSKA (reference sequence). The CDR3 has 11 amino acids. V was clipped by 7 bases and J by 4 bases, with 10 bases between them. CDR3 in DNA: TGCAGTGAGTACAGGGCCACTGAAGCTTTCTTT. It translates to CSEYRATEAFF.

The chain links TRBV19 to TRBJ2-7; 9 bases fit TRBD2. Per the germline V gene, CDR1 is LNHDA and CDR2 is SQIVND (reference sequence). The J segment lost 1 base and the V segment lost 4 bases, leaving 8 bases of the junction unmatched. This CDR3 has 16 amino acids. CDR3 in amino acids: CASSNKPSGASYEQYF. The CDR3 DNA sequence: TGTGCCAGTAGTAATAAACCTAGCGGGGCGTCCTACGAGCAGTACTTC. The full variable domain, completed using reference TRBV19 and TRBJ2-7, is DGGITQSPKYLFRKEGQNVTLSCEQNLNHDAMYWYRQDPGQGLRLIYYSQIVNDFQKGDIAEGYSVSREKKESFPLTVTSAQKNPTAFYLCASSNKPSGASYEQYFGPGTRLTVT.

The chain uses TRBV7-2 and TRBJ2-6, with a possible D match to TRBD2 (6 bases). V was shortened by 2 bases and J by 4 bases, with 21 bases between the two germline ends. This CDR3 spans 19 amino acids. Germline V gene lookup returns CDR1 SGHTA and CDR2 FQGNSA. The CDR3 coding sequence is TGTGCCAGCAGCTTAAAATATATCGGGGGTTCCCTCGGGGCCAACGTCCTGACTTTC. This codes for CASSLKYIGGSLGANVLTF. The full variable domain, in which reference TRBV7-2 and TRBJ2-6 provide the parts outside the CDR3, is GAGVSQSPSNKVTEKGKDVELRCDPISGHTALYWYRQSLGQGLEFLIYFQGNSAPDKSGLPSDRFSAERTGGSVSTLTIQRTQQEDSAVYLCASSLKYIGGSLGANVLTFGAGSRLTVL.

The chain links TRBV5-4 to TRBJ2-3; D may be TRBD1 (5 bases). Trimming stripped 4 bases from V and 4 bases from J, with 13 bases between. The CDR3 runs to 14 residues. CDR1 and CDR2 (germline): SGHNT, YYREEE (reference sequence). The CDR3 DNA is TGTGCCAGCAGCCCCCAGTGGGGCGCAGATACGCAGTATTTT. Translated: CASSPQWGADTQYF.

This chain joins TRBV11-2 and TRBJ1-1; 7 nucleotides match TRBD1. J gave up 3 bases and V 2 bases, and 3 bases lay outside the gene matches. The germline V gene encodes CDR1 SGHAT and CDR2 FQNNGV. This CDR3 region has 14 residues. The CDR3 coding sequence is TGTGCCAGCAGCTTATGGCAGGGGGACACTGAAGCTTTCTTT. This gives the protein CASSLWQGDTEAFF.

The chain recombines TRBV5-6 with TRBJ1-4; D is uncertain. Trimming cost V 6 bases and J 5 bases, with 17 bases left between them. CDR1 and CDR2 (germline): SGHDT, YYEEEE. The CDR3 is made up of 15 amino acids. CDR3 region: CASIPRGQINEKLFF. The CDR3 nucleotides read TGTGCCAGCATCCCCAGAGGGCAGATCAATGAAAAACTGTTTTTT.

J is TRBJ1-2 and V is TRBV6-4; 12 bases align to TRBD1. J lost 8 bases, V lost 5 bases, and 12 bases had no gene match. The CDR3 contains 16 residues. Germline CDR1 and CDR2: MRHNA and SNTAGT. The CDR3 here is CASSLGPGQGARGYTF. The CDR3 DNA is TGTGCCAGCAGTTTGGGCCCGGGACAGGGGGCGAGAGGCTACACCTTC.

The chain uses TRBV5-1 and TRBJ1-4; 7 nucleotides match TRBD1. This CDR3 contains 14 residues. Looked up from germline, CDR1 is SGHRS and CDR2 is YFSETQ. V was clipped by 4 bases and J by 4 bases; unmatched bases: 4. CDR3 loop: CASSGGQFNEKLFF. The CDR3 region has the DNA TGCGCCAGCAGCGGGGGACAGTTTAATGAAAAACTGTTTTTT. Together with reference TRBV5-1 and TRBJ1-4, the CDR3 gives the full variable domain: KAGVTQTPRYLIKTRGQQVTLSCSPISGHRSVSWYQQTPGQGLQFLFEYFSETQRNKGNFPGRFSGRQFSNSRSEMNVSTLELGDSALYLCASSGGQFNEKLFFGSGTQLSVL.

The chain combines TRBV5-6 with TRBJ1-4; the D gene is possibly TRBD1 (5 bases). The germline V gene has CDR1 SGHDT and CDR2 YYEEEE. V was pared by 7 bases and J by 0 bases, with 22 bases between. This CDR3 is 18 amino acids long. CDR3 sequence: CASSPPPRAGSTNEKLFF. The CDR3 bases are TGTGCCAGCTCTCCTCCCCCCAGGGCAGGTTCAACTAATGAAAAACTGTTTTTT.

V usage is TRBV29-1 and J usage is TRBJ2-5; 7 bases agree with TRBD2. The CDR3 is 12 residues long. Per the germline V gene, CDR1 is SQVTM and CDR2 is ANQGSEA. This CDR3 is CGEVGGGETQYF. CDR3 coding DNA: TGCGGCGAAGTGGGGGGGGGAGAGACCCAGTACTTC.

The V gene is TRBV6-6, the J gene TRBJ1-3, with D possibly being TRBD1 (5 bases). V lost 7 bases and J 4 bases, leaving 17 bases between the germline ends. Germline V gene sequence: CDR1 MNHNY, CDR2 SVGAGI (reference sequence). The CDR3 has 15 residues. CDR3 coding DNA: TGTGCCAGCACTATCAATGGGGGGGGAGGAAACACCATATATTTT. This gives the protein CASTINGGGGNTIYF.

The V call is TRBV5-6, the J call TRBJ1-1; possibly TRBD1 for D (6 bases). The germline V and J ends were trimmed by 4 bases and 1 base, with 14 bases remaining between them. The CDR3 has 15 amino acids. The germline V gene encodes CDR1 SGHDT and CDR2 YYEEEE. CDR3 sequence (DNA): TGTGCCAGCAGCGCCGAGACAGGTCGGAACACTGAAGCTTTCTTT. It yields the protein CASSAETGRNTEAFF.

For the CDR3, the DNA is TGCGCCAGCAGCACACAGGGCCAGAGCTCCTACAATGAGCAGTTCTTC. Its translation is CASSTQGQSSYNEQFF. The rearrangement links TRBV5-1 to TRBJ2-1; TRBD1 is a possible D gene (6 bases). V was shortened by 4 bases and J by 0 bases, with 14 bases between the two germline ends. Germline CDR1 reads SGHRS; CDR2 reads YFSETQ. CDR3 length equals 16 residues.

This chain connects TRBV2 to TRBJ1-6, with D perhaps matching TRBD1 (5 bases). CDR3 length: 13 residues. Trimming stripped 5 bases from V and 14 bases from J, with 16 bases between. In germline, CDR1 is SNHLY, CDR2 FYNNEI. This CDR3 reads CASSLKGLSALHF. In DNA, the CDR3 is TGTGCCAGCAGTCTAAAGGGACTTTCCGCCCTCCACTTT.

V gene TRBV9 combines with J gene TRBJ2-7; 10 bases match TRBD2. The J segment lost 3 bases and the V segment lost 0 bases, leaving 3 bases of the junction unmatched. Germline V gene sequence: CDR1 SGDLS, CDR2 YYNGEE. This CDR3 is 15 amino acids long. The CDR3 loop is CASSVASGSIYEQYF. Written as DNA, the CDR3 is TGTGCCAGCAGCGTAGCTAGCGGGAGCATCTACGAGCAGTACTTC.

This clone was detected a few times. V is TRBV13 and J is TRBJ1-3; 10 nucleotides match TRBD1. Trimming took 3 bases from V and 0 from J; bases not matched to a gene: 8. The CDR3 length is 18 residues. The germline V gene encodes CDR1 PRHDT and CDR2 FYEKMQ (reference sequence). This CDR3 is CASSFGTGAVGSGNTIYF. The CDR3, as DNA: TGTGCCAGCAGCTTCGGGACAGGGGCAGTCGGCTCTGGAAACACCATATATTTT.

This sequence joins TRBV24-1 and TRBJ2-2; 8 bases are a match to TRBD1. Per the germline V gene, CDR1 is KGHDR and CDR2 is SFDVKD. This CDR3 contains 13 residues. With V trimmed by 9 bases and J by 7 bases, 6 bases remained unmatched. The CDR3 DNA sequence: TGTGCCACCGGGCGGACAGGGCACGGGGAGCTGTTTTTT. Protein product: CATGRTGHGELFF.

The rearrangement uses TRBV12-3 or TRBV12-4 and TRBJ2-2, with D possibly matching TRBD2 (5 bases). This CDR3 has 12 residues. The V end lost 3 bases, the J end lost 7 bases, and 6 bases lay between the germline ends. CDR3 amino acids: CASSFGGGELFF. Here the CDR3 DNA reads TGTGCCAGCAGTTTCGGAGGCGGGGAGCTGTTTTTT.

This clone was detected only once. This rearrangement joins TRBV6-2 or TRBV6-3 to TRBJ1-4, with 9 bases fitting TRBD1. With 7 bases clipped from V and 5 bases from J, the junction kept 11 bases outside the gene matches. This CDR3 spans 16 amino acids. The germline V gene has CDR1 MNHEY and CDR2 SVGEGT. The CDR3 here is CASTPRGQGTNEKLFF. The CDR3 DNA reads TGTGCCAGCACCCCTAGAGGACAGGGGACGAATGAAAAACTGTTTTTT.

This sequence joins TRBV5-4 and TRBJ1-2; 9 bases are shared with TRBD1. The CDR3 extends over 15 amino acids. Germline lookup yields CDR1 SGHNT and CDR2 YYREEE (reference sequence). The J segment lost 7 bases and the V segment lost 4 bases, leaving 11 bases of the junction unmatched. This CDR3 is CASSVYRGRSVGYTF. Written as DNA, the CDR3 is TGTGCCAGCAGCGTGTACAGGGGGCGCTCGGTTGGCTACACCTTC.

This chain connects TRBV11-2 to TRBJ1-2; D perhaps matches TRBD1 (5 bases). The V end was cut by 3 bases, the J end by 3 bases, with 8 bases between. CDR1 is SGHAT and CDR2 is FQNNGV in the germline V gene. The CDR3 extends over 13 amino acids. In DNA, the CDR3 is TGTGCCAGCAGCTTCACAGGAGACTATGGCTACACCTTC. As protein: CASSFTGDYGYTF.

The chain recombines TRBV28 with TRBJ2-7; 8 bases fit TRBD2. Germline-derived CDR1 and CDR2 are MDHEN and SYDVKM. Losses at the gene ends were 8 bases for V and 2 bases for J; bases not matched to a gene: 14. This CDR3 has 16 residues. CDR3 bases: TGTGCCAGCTCCCGAAGTAGCGGGGTTCTAACCTACGAGCAGTACTTC. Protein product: CASSRSSGVLTYEQYF.

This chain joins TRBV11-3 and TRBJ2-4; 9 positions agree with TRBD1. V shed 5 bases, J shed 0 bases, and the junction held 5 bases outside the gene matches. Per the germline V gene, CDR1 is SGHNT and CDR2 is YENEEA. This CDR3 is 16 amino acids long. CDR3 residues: CASSPGQGLAKNIQYF. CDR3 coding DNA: TGTGCCAGCAGCCCGGGACAGGGTCTAGCCAAAAACATTCAGTACTTC.

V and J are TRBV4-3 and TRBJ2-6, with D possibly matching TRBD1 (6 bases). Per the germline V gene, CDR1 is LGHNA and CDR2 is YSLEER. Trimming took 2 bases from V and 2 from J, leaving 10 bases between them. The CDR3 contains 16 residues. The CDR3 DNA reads TGCGCCAGCAGCCAAATGTCAGGGGCTGGGGCCAACGTCCTGACTTTC. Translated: CASSQMSGAGANVLTF.

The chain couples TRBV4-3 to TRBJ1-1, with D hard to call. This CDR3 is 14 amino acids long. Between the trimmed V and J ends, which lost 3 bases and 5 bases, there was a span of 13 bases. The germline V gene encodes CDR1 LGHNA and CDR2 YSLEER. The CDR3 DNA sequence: TGCGCCAGCAGCCAGACGAGGGCACTAACTGAAGCTTTCTTT. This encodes CASSQTRALTEAFF.